The 3 T cell receptor beta chains reported below all come from one sample, sequenced in a study of T cell clonality in common variable immunodeficiency. No antigen has been identified for these receptors. Overall study results and limits: Common variable immunodeficiency TCR beta sequences reportedly had fewer deletions and N-nucleotide insertions.

TCRdb's copy holds only in-frame clones and misses some; the assay was immunoSEQ multiplex PCR. The sample yields fewer than 8,500 clones, of which the top ten take up 3% to 4%. Sequenced input: peripheral blood mononuclear cells. The receptors here all came from a human donor with common variable immunodeficiency.

For this clone: The CDR3 end lies 3 residues beyond the end of the read and is filled in from the germline J gene. The rearrangement uses TRBV6-1 and TRBJ1-1; D is undetermined. V dropped 1 base and J dropped 2 bases, with 11 bases sitting between them. Germline values: CDR1 MNHNS, CDR2 SASEGT. The CDR3 is made up of 15 amino acids. CDR3 amino acids: CASSEVANHNTEAFF. CDR3 bases read: TGTGCCAGCAGTGAAGTGGCCAACCATAACACTGAA.

Note on this clone: The read halts 3 residues ahead of the CDR3 end, with the missing end drawn from the germline J gene. V is TRBV7-2 and J is TRBJ2-7, with 11 bases identical to TRBD2. The CDR3 contains 15 residues. Germline loops: CDR1 SGHTA, CDR2 FQGNSA. The ends lost 3 bases at V and 5 bases at J; junction bases unmatched: 6. The covered CDR3 bases are TGTGCCAGCAGCTTGAGACTAGCGGGGCGGGACGAG. It codes for CASSLRLAGRDE. From start to end, the CDR3 is CASSLRLAGRDEQYF.

Concerning this clone itself: From the germline J gene comes the end of the CDR3, since the read stops 3 residues before it. The rearrangement joins TRBV11-2 to TRBJ2-1, with no clear D. The CDR3 extends over 13 amino acids. The V gene lost 1 base and the J gene lost 8 bases, with 9 bases spanning the gap. Germline values: CDR1 SGHAT, CDR2 FQNNGV. The CDR3 bases that were read are TGTGCCAGCAGCTTAGGACGCCGGGATGAG. Its protein product is CASSLGRRDE. The whole CDR3 is CASSLGRRDEQFF.